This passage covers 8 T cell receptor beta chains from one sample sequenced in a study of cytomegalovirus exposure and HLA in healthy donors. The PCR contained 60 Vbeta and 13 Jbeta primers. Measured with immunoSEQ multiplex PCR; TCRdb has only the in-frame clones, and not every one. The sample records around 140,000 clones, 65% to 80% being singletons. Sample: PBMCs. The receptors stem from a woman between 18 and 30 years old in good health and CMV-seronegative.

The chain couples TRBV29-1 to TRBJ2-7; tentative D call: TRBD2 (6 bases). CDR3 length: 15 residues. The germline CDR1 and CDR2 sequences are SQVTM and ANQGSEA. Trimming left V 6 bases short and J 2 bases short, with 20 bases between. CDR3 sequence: CSVRGGGTSTYEQYF. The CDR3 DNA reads TGCAGCGTCCGGGGAGGCGGGACGAGTACCTACGAGCAGTACTTC.

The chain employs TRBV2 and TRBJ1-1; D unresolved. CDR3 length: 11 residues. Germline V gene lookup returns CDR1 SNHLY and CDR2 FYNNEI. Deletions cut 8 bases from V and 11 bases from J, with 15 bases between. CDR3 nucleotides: TGTGCCAGCCGCACCGCGGCTCAGGCTTTCTTT. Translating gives CASRTAAQAFF.

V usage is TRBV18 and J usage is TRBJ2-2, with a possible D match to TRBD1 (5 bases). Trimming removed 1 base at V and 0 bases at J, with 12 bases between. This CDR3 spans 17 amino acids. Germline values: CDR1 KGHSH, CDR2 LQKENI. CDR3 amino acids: CASSPQTGPANTGELFF. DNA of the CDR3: TGTGCCAGCTCACCACAAACAGGCCCGGCGAACACCGGGGAGCTGTTTTTT.

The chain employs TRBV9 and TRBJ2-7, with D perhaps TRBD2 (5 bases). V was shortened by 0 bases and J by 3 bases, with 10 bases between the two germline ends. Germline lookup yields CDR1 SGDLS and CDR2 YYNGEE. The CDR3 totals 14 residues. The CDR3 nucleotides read TGTGCCAGCAGCGTAGGAGGGAGCAACTACGAGCAGTACTTC. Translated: CASSVGGSNYEQYF.

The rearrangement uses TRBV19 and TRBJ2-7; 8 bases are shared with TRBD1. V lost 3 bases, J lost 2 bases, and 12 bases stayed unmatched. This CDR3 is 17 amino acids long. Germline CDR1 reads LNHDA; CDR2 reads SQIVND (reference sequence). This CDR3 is CASSISYRGEFAYEQYF. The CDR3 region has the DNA TGTGCCAGTAGTATTAGTTACAGGGGGGAATTCGCCTACGAGCAGTACTTC.

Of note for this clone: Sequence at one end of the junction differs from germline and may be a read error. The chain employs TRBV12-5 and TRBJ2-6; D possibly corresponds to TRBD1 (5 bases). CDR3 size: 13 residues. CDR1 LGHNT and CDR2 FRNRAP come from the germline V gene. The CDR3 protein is CASGLSGANVLPF. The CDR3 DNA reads TGTGCTAGTGGTTTGAGTGGGGCCAACGTCCTGCCTTTC.

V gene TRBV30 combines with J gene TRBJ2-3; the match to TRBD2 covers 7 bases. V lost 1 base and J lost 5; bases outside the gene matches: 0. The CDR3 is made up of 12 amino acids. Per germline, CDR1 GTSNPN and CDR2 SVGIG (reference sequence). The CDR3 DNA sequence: TGTGCCTGGAGTGGGGGGGGAGATACGCAGTATTTT. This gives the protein CAWSGGGDTQYF.

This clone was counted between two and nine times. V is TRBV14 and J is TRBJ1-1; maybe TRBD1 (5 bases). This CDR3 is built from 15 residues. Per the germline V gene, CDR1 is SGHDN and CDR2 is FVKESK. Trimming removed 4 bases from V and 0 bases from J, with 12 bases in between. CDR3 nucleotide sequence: TGTGCCAGCAGCCCCCGACAGATCATGAACACTGAAGCTTTCTTT. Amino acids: CASSPRQIMNTEAFF. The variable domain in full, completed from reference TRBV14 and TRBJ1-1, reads EAGVTQFPSHSVIEKGQTVTLRCDPISGHDNLYWYRRVMGKEIKFLLHFVKESKQDESGMPNNRFLAERTGGTYSTLKVQPAELEDSGVYFCASSPRQIMNTEAFFGQGTRLTVV.